This T cell receptor beta chain is drawn from a study of CD8 T cells in Susac syndrome. V lost 3 bases and J lost 3, with 6 bases in between. Germline V gives CDR1 SQVTM, CDR2 ANQGSEA. The CDR3 loop spans 12 amino acids. An input of about 0.45 to 1 ug of RNA was subjected to reverse transcription using random hexamers. immunoSEQ multiplex PCR amplified TCR beta CDR3 across 54 Vbeta, 13 Jbeta. From the immunoSEQ multiplex PCR reads, TCRdb called clonotypes with MiXCR, one entry per CDR3 protein. Of about 180,000 distinct CDR3 sequences in the sample, roughly 92% were seen once. Sequencing of TCR beta, carried out with a high-throughput approach, was applied to CD8+ and CD4+ T cells from the blood. In the multiple sclerosis control group, patients were treatment-naive and had stable or active relapsing-remitting disease.

The chain recombines TRBV29-1 with TRBJ1-3; D gene uncertain. The sequencing input was CD4+ T cells from PBMCs. The source of this sequence is a human donor with multiple sclerosis. The CDR3 is CSVDRGGNTIYF. The DNA of the CDR3 is TGCAGCGTTGATCGGGGTGGAAACACCATATATTTT.